Here is one T cell receptor beta chain with its context. This sample stems from a study of shared clonotypes between healthy human individuals. Replicate PCRs run on sorted subsets employed about 220 ng DNA, around 27,000 T cell genomes. The repertoire was sequenced with immunoSEQ multiplex PCR; TCRdb's copy has only in-frame clones and lacks some. The sample lists hundreds of thousands of clones, 95% to 98% occurring once. Naive CD8 isolation took CD45RO-negative cells positively selected for CCR7 and excluded terminally differentiated effector memory CD45RA+ cells. The source of this sequence is a man aged 25 to 40 in good health. The sequencing input was naive CD8+ T cells sorted from blood.

CDR3 sequence reads: CASIPSAYNEQFF. CDR3 nucleotide sequence: TGTGCCAGCATCCCCTCAGCGTACAATGAGCAGTTCTTC. The chain is built from TRBV11-2 and TRBJ2-1; the D is unclear. V was trimmed by 7 bases and J by 4 bases, leaving 11 bases between them. Germline V gene lookup returns CDR1 SGHAT and CDR2 FQNNGV. The CDR3 totals 13 residues.